The 22 T cell receptor beta chains in this list originate from one sample, sequenced in a study of blood T cell repertoires in COVID-19 (dated by TCRdb to the early 2020s). The receptor library was made with the immunoSEQ multiplex PCR assay. TCRdb stores this immuneACCESS table with in-frame sequences only. Part of the clones is absent; in the studies checked, under half of the shortfall reflects unresolved V genes, and no reason is known for the rest. For this sample there are 150,000 to 200,000 clones; roughly 88% appear just once. Over 6.5% of the sample comes from the top ten. Sequenced material: peripheral blood. These TCRs come from a woman in her 40s with COVID-19, enrolled during active disease.

The chain links TRBV2 to TRBJ1-5; tentative D call: TRBD1 (5 bases). Germline V gives CDR1 SNHLY, CDR2 FYNNEI. V lost 7 bases, J lost 4 bases, and 11 bases lay in between. The CDR3 is made up of 13 amino acids. The CDR3 here is CASNGGGNQPQHF. The CDR3 DNA reads as TGTGCCAGCAATGGGGGAGGGAATCAGCCCCAGCATTTT.

The genes are TRBV5-4 and TRBJ1-6, with 11 bases lining up with TRBD1. CDR3 size: 17 residues. The V gene end was trimmed by 3 bases and the J gene end by 1 base; junction bases not matched to a gene: 3. Germline V gene lookup returns CDR1 SGHNT and CDR2 YYREEE (reference sequence). In DNA, the CDR3 is TGTGCCAGCAGCTGGACAGGGGGCGGTTCCTATAATTCACCCCTCCACTTT. This codes for CASSWTGGGSYNSPLHF.

J is TRBJ1-2 and V is TRBV14; 7 nucleotides match TRBD1. The CDR3 consists of 14 residues. Losses at the gene ends were 0 bases for V and 2 bases for J; bases not matched to a gene: 0. CDR1 and CDR2 (germline): SGHDN, FVKESK. CDR3 coding DNA: TGTGCCAGCAGCCAAGACAGGGGGAACTATGGCTACACCTTC. It specifies CASSQDRGNYGYTF. Drawing the rest from reference TRBV14 and TRBJ1-2, the complete variable domain is EAGVTQFPSHSVIEKGQTVTLRCDPISGHDNLYWYRRVMGKEIKFLLHFVKESKQDESGMPNNRFLAERTGGTYSTLKVQPAELEDSGVYFCASSQDRGNYGYTFGSGTRLTVV.

The V call is TRBV5-1, the J call TRBJ1-1; D uncertain. This CDR3 is 12 amino acids long. Trimming removed 0 bases at V and 7 bases at J, with 7 bases between. Per germline, CDR1 SGHRS and CDR2 YFSETQ. Written as DNA, the CDR3 is TGCGCCAGCAGCTTGGCCAACGGTGAAGCTTTCTTT. It codes for CASSLANGEAFF. The full variable domain, completed using reference TRBV5-1 and TRBJ1-1, is KAGVTQTPRYLIKTRGQQVTLSCSPISGHRSVSWYQQTPGQGLQFLFEYFSETQRNKGNFPGRFSGRQFSNSRSEMNVSTLELGDSALYLCASSLANGEAFFGQGTRLTVV.

V is TRBV10-3 and J is TRBJ1-3; maybe TRBD1 (5 bases). Trimming took off 8 bases at V and 3 bases at J, with 14 bases between the two ends. Germline-derived CDR1 and CDR2 are ENHRY and SYGVKD. The CDR3 totals 14 residues. CDR3 region: CAISNGGGGNTIYF. The CDR3 DNA follows: TGTGCCATCTCAAACGGGGGAGGTGGAAACACCATATATTTT.

The genes are TRBV19 and TRBJ1-1, with 11 bases that match TRBD1. The length of the CDR3 is 15 residues. J gave up 5 bases and V 5 bases, and 7 bases lay outside the gene matches. Germline values: CDR1 LNHDA, CDR2 SQIVND (reference sequence). The CDR3 is CASSWTGGMRTEAFF. DNA for the CDR3: TGTGCCAGTAGTTGGACAGGGGGCATGAGGACTGAAGCTTTCTTT.

This clone was counted a few times. The chain couples TRBV27 to TRBJ2-1; 8 bases map to TRBD2. This CDR3 region has 17 residues. J lost 4 bases, V lost 2 bases, and 10 bases had no gene match. The germline CDR1 and CDR2 sequences are MNHEY and SMNVEV (reference sequence). The CDR3, as DNA: TGTGCCAGCAGTTTAGCTGCGGGAGGCCTCGGGTACAATGAGCAGTTCTTC. Encoded protein: CASSLAAGGLGYNEQFF.

Concerning this clone: The sample contains more than one DNA sequence encoding this CDR3. V gene TRBV19 combines with J gene TRBJ1-1; 10 bases line up with TRBD1. J was trimmed by 5 bases and V by 3 bases; bases with no gene match: 3. The CDR3 covers 14 residues. The V gene's germline CDR1 is LNHDA and CDR2 SQIVND (reference sequence). CDR3 loop: CASSMGDRGTEAFF. The CDR3 DNA sequence: TGTGCCAGTAGTATGGGGGACAGGGGTACTGAAGCTTTCTTT.

The CDR3 region is CASSLSTSINEQFF. The CDR3 region has the DNA TGTGCCAGCAGCTTAAGTACTAGCATCAATGAGCAGTTCTTC. V gene TRBV7-9 combines with J gene TRBJ2-1, with a possible D match to TRBD2 (6 bases). V was clipped by 2 bases and J by 6 bases, with 11 bases between them. Germline lookup yields CDR1 SEHNR and CDR2 FQNEAQ (reference sequence). The CDR3 is 14 amino acids.

The V gene is TRBV6-5, the J gene TRBJ2-7; unclear D gene. Germline V CDR1 and CDR2: MNHEY, SVGAGI. This CDR3 is 14 amino acids long. The germline V and J ends were trimmed by 5 bases and 0 bases, with 11 bases remaining between them. The CDR3 reads CASSPSPSSYEQYF. The CDR3 coding sequence is TGTGCCAGCAGTCCTTCTCCGAGCTCCTACGAGCAGTACTTC.

V usage is TRBV6-5 and J usage is TRBJ1-2; D is possibly TRBD1 (5 bases). V lost 5 bases and J lost 7, with 14 bases in between. Germline CDR1 MNHEY, CDR2 SVGAGI. CDR3 size: 13 residues. The CDR3 DNA follows: TGTGCCAGCAGTCTACAGGTGGGGGGTGGCTACACCTTC. Translation gives CASSLQVGGGYTF.

The chain has TRBV14 and TRBJ1-1, with D tentatively TRBD1 (5 bases). The germline gives CDR1 SGHDN, CDR2 FVKESK. CDR3 length: 16 amino acids. V dropped 1 base and J dropped 2 bases, with 14 bases sitting between them. Written as DNA, the CDR3 is TGTGCCAGCAGCCAAGTCGCGGGGGGGGGAAACACTGAAGCTTTCTTT. Translated: CASSQVAGGGNTEAFF.

The chain joins TRBV27 to TRBJ1-1; tentatively, D is TRBD1 (6 bases). This CDR3 contains 15 residues. Germline V lookup: CDR1 MNHEY, CDR2 SMNVEV (reference sequence). The V end lost 6 bases, the J end lost 0 bases, and 14 bases lay between the germline ends. This chain's CDR3 is CASRHQGTLNTEAFF. The CDR3 coding sequence is TGTGCCAGCAGACACCAGGGGACCTTGAACACTGAAGCTTTCTTT.

The V call is TRBV5-4, the J call TRBJ1-5; 7 positions agree with TRBD1. After removal of 9 bases from V and 4 bases from J, the junction contained 7 bases not matched to a gene. This CDR3 comprises 13 residues. Germline CDR1 reads SGHNT; CDR2 reads YYREEE (reference sequence). The CDR3 sequence: CATSQGSNQPQHF. The CDR3 region has the DNA TGTGCCACCTCACAGGGGTCGAATCAGCCCCAGCATTTT.

This clone was detected once. This rearrangement joins TRBV10-1 to TRBJ1-1; TRBD1 might be the D (5 bases). The CDR3 sequence is 14 residues long. V lost 1 base, J lost 5 bases, and 11 bases lay in between. From germline, CDR1 is WNHNN and CDR2 SYGVQD (reference sequence). The CDR3 nucleotides are TGCGCCAGCAGTGAGTTGGGGGGGATAACTGAAGCTTTCTTT. It codes for CASSELGGITEAFF.

The gene calls are TRBV2 and TRBJ1-4, with 8 bases lining up with TRBD1. V shed 4 bases and J 2 bases; nucleotides not matched to a gene: 6. The CDR3 consists of 16 residues. Germline V gives CDR1 SNHLY, CDR2 FYNNEI. DNA of the CDR3: TGTGCCAGCAGTGCGGACAGGGCGTCGACTAATGAAAAACTGTTTTTT. This sequence encodes CASSADRASTNEKLFF.

The V and J genes are TRBV3-1 (or the pseudogene TRBV3-2) and TRBJ1-4; D unclear. With 5 bases removed from V and 6 bases from J, the gap between germline ends came to 13 bases. The length of the CDR3 is 14 residues. Looked up from germline, CDR1 is LGHDT and CDR2 is YNNKEL (reference sequence). The CDR3 coding sequence is TGTGCCAGCAGCAGAGAGTACTTGGATGAAAAACTGTTTTTT. This sequence encodes CASSREYLDEKLFF.

CDR3 region: CATSDPSTRGRYNEQFF. The DNA of the CDR3 is TGTGCCACCAGTGATCCGTCGACTAGGGGACGTTACAATGAGCAGTTCTTC. This chain uses TRBV24-1 with TRBJ2-1, with D perhaps matching TRBD2 (6 bases). The V and J ends lost 3 bases and 4 bases respectively, with 18 bases between them. This CDR3 has 17 amino acids. Germline-derived CDR1 and CDR2 are KGHDR and SFDVKD.

The chain recombines TRBV6-5 with TRBJ1-1; D unclear. CDR3 length: 12 amino acids. V was clipped by 6 bases and J by 6 bases, with 11 bases between them. Germline CDR1 reads MNHEY; CDR2 reads SVGAGI. The DNA for the CDR3 is TGTGCCAGCAGAACACCGAGGGCTGAAGCTTTCTTT. It specifies CASRTPRAEAFF.

V is TRBV14 and J is TRBJ2-2, with 10 bases aligning to TRBD2. CDR3 length: 17 residues. Germline trimming cut 2 bases from V and 5 bases from J; bases unmatched to any gene: 8. Germline CDR1 reads SGHDN; CDR2 reads FVKESK. The CDR3 nucleotides are TGTGCCAGCAGCCAATGGTCTAGCGGGAGTCGGACCGGGGAGCTGTTTTTT. This gives the protein CASSQWSSGSRTGELFF.

The chain carries TRBV24-1 and TRBJ1-5; D is uncertain. This CDR3 region has 16 residues. Germline V CDR1 and CDR2: KGHDR, SFDVKD. Trimming removed 3 bases from V and 0 bases from J, with 11 bases in between. CDR3 residues: CATSDLASGSNQPQHF. CDR3 coding DNA: TGTGCCACCAGTGATCTTGCGTCCGGTAGCAATCAGCCCCAGCATTTT.

DNA for the CDR3: TGTGCCAGCAGCTTACAATCAGGGCAGGATGGCTACACCTTC. As protein: CASSLQSGQDGYTF. The genes are TRBV7-2 and TRBJ1-2, with D possibly being TRBD1 (5 bases). From germline, CDR1 is SGHTA and CDR2 FQGNSA. With 2 bases removed from V and 6 bases from J, the gap between germline ends came to 13 bases. CDR3 length: 14 amino acids.